This record looks at one TCR beta chain sequence and its context. Its antigen is as yet unknown. This entry belongs to a study of T cells in Graves' hyperthyroidism and ophthalmopathy. About the study: Before treatment of any kind, peripheral blood was taken at initial diagnosis. General study findings and limits: A model of 13 V-J features distinguished ophthalmopathy from stable hyperthyroidism. Within blood appeared most thyroid clonotypes that had expanded above 0.001.

V gave up 3 bases and J gave up 6 bases, with 19 bases separating them. The CDR3 is made up of 15 amino acids. Per the germline V gene, CDR1 is SGHRS and CDR2 is YFSETQ. The authors obtained PBMCs from 7.5 to 10 ml of fresh peripheral blood. Amplification yielded TCR beta CDR3 regions, with RNA transcripts as the source. The HTBI primer set was used in a first-round RT-PCR of the TCR CDR3. TCRdb reprocessed the multiplex PCR reads with MiXCR, giving one entry per CDR3 protein. This table holds fewer than 750,000 distinct CDR3 sequences, roughly 15% found once. The sample was blood. The chain uses TRBV5-1 and TRBJ2-7, with D possibly matching TRBD2 (5 bases). The receptor was isolated from a woman between 45 and 60 years old with Graves' ophthalmopathy. The CDR3 protein is CASSSDRDLLGEQYF. As DNA, the CDR3 is TGCGCCAGCAGCTCGGACCGGGATCTCCTAGGCGAGCAGTACTTC.